Below, one T cell receptor beta chain is given with its context. Antigen: not known. TCR sequencing used cDNA made by reverse transcription of extracted RNA. The repertoire was sequenced with immunoSEQ multiplex PCR; TCRdb's copy has only in-frame clones and lacks some. Of 110,000 or so clones listed, 58% were seen once; the top ten hold under 35%. Trimming stripped 2 bases from V and 2 bases from J, with 10 bases between. This CDR3 has 14 amino acids. CDR1 SGHDT and CDR2 YYEEEE come from the germline V gene. The treatment here: oral pan-JAK inhibitor, 5-10 mg twice daily. Punch biopsies of lesional scalp, plus peripheral blood, were taken from alopecia areata patients. The source of the sample is a study of CD8+ T cells in alopecia areata. Findings and caveats of the study: Any link of baseline CD8+ expansion to response, resting on one nonresponder, remains uncertain. Mouse data revealed clearer TCR sharing than patient data did, a gap possibly tied to HLA. Persistence during tofacitinib was seen for many expanded lesional clones in scalp and blood.

Sequencing used CD8+ T cells sorted from blood, obtained at week 4, from a patient treated with tofacitinib. The V and J genes are TRBV5-6 and TRBJ1-2, with unresolved D. The clonotype was recovered from a human donor with alopecia areata. DNA for the CDR3: TGTGCCAGCAGCTTATCAACATCGAACTATGGCTACACCTTC. Translation: CASSLSTSNYGYTF.